What follows are 4 T cell receptor beta chains derived from one specimen sequenced in a study of blood T cell repertoires in COVID-19. Measured with immunoSEQ multiplex PCR; TCRdb has only the in-frame clones, and not every one. The sample includes a few hundred thousand clones, 80% to 85% of them seen just once. The sequencing input was peripheral blood. Receptor source: a man younger than 40 with active or convalescent COVID-19.

The chain recombines TRBV5-1 with TRBJ1-1, with D uncertain. Germline V gene sequence: CDR1 SGHRS, CDR2 YFSETQ. V was pared by 5 bases and J by 0 bases, with 14 bases between. This CDR3 comprises 15 residues. DNA for the CDR3: TGCGCCAGCAGTTTCCGAGGAACGATGAACACTGAAGCTTTCTTT. Translation gives CASSFRGTMNTEAFF.

The rearrangement uses TRBV5-1 and TRBJ2-3, with 8 bases lining up with TRBD2. J gave up 6 bases and V 4 bases, and 10 bases lay outside the gene matches. This CDR3 has 15 residues. Looked up from germline, CDR1 is SGHRS and CDR2 is YFSETQ. DNA of the CDR3: TGCGCCAGCAGCACCCCGCGGGGGGTTGGGGATACGCAGTATTTT. Encoded protein: CASSTPRGVGDTQYF. Combining the CDR3 with reference TRBV5-1 and TRBJ2-3 gives the whole variable domain KAGVTQTPRYLIKTRGQQVTLSCSPISGHRSVSWYQQTPGQGLQFLFEYFSETQRNKGNFPGRFSGRQFSNSRSEMNVSTLELGDSALYLCASSTPRGVGDTQYFGPGTRLTVL.

The chain couples TRBV7-8 to TRBJ2-3; no reliable D call. CDR3 length: 14 residues. Trimming removed 5 bases from V and 1 base from J, with 10 bases in between. Germline CDR1 is SGHVS and CDR2 is FQNEAQ. As DNA, the CDR3 is TGTGCCAGCAGCCCCCGAGTCGGCACAGATACGCAGTATTTT. This sequence encodes CASSPRVGTDTQYF. The variable domain in full, with the rest retrieved from reference TRBV7-8 and TRBJ2-3, is GAGVSQSPRYKVAKRGQDVALRCDPISGHVSLFWYQQALGQGPEFLTYFQNEAQLDKSGLPSDRFFAERPEGSVSTLKIQRTQQEDSAVYLCASSPRVGTDTQYFGPGTRLTVL.

The rearrangement links TRBV5-6 to TRBJ2-5; TRBD2 aligns across 9 bases. Germline trimming cut 3 bases from V and 4 bases from J; bases unmatched to any gene: 13. The germline V gene has CDR1 SGHDT and CDR2 YYEEEE. The CDR3 spans 17 residues. CDR3 amino acids: CASSSQATRGGRETQYF. CDR3 sequence (DNA): TGTGCCAGCAGCTCACAGGCTACGCGGGGGGGCCGAGAGACCCAGTACTTC.